One sample yielded the 10 T cell receptor beta chains listed below, sequenced in a study of T-cell memory formation after mild COVID-19. MiXCR, run by TCRdb on the 5' RACE reads, gives a single entry per CDR3 protein. The sample yields about 6,500 distinct CDR3 sequences, about 61% seen once. Material for sequencing was PBMCs or a T cell subset sorted from them (not recorded which). The receptors stem from an adult who had mild COVID-19 (a few samples of this study predate the infection). Cell type and time point are not known.

This clonotype has a single count. The genes are TRBV5-1 and TRBJ2-6; D is ambiguous. V was pared by 4 bases and J by 8 bases, with 7 bases between. CDR3 size: 12 residues. Germline CDR1 SGHRS, CDR2 YFSETQ. The CDR3 DNA is TGCGCCAGCAGCATCGACACCAACGTCCTGACTTTC. Amino acid sequence: CASSIDTNVLTF.

The rearrangement links TRBV18 to TRBJ2-1, with D possibly being TRBD1 or TRBD2 (5 bases each). From germline, CDR1 is KGHSH and CDR2 LQKENI. CDR3 length: 17 residues. V gave up 3 bases and J gave up 2 bases, with 17 bases separating them. CDR3 protein: CASSPQTGTDPYNEQFF. CDR3 in DNA: TGTGCCAGCTCACCTCAGACCGGGACGGATCCCTACAATGAGCAGTTCTTC.

A single count supports this clonotype. V usage is TRBV20-1 and J usage is TRBJ1-2; no firm D call. The CDR3 extends over 12 amino acids. Germline loops: CDR1 DFQATT, CDR2 SNEGSKA (reference sequence). The V end lost 3 bases, the J end lost 4 bases, and 9 bases lay between the germline ends. The CDR3 reads CSARRASYGYTF. The DNA of the CDR3 is TGCAGTGCTAGGCGGGCCAGCTATGGCTACACCTTC.

Within the sample, this clonotype is medium-sized. The chain employs TRBV29-1 and TRBJ2-5; 9 bases line up with TRBD1. Per germline, CDR1 SQVTM and CDR2 ANQGSEA. This CDR3 has 13 residues. Trimming at V came to 7 bases and at J to 6 bases, leaving 9 bases not matched to a gene. CDR3 nucleotides: TGCAGCGCAACACAGGGGGCAGGAAAGACCCAGTACTTC. Residues: CSATQGAGKTQYF.

V gene TRBV3-1 combines with J gene TRBJ1-6; D not resolved. From germline, CDR1 is LGHDT and CDR2 YNNKEL (reference sequence). V lost 4 bases to trimming and J lost 10 bases, with 20 bases between them. The CDR3 has 16 amino acids. In DNA form, the CDR3 reads TGTGCCAGCAGCCCCCTATTTCGGATTGGAAAGTCACCCCTCCACTTT. Its protein is CASSPLFRIGKSPLHF.

This clonotype is deemed large (0.1 to 1%). The J gene is TRBJ2-1, the V gene TRBV6-2 or TRBV6-3, with D uncertain. V was clipped by 5 bases and J by 5 bases, with 10 bases between them. CDR1 and CDR2 from the germline V gene are MNHEY and SVGEGT. The CDR3 extends over 13 amino acids. CDR3 in DNA: TGTGCCAGCAGTACTGGGCCCCACAATGAGCAGTTCTTC. Encoded protein: CASSTGPHNEQFF.

In its sample, this clonotype ranks as medium-sized. V and J are TRBV24-1 and TRBJ2-3; 11 bases fit TRBD2. This CDR3 spans 15 amino acids. Germline values: CDR1 KGHDR, CDR2 SFDVKD. The V gene end was trimmed by 10 bases and the J gene end by 6 bases; junction bases not matched to a gene: 11. Here the CDR3 reads CATPDTASGGDTQYF. As DNA, the CDR3 is TGTGCCACTCCAGACACGGCTAGCGGGGGGGATACGCAGTATTTT.

The chain joins TRBV15 to TRBJ2-3; perhaps TRBD2 as D (6 bases). This CDR3 comprises 15 residues. Germline V CDR1 and CDR2: LNHNV, YYDKDF (reference sequence). V lost 0 bases, J lost 5 bases, and 12 bases lay in between. The CDR3 is CATSRDRRDGDTQYF. The CDR3 region has the DNA TGTGCCACCAGCAGAGATCGGCGGGATGGAGATACGCAGTATTTT.

This clonotype is categorized as medium-sized. The chain has TRBV20-1 and TRBJ1-1, with TRBD1 matching 9 bases. Trimming removed 5 bases from V and 6 bases from J; junction bases left unmatched: 7. The CDR3 covers 13 residues. CDR1 and CDR2 (germline): DFQATT, SNEGSKA (reference sequence). As DNA, the CDR3 is TGCAGTGCTCCGAAAACAGGGGGCCCTGAAGCTTTCTTT. As protein: CSAPKTGGPEAFF.

CDR3 nucleotides: TGCAGCGTTACCTTGGGGGATTTCACAGATACGCAGTATTTT. Its translation is CSVTLGDFTDTQYF. The chain has TRBV29-1 and TRBJ2-3; D possibly matches TRBD1 or TRBD2 (5 bases each). CDR1 SQVTM and CDR2 ANQGSEA come from the germline V gene. There are 14 residues in the CDR3. V gave up 5 bases and J gave up 2 bases, with 14 bases separating them.